One T cell receptor (beta chain) is described in this entry. Its cognate antigen is unknown. A universal primer site came from template switching; cDNA carried unique molecular identifiers. TCRdb independently ran MiXCR on the 5' RACE reads; one entry per CDR3 protein. The repertoire has approximately 500,000 distinct CDR3 sequences, approximately 24% of them found once; the top ten carry about 2.9%. Germline assignment: CDR1 SEHNR and CDR2 FQNEAQ (reference sequence). This CDR3 is 11 amino acids long. V lost 5 bases to trimming and J lost 7 bases, with 8 bases between them. The data derive from a study of identical twins. Study-level results: Part of the zero-insertion signal could reflect confounding by invariant MAIT and iNKT cells.

These same records also appear under a second study, on T cells expressing NK-cell markers. That paper adds: Dominance of the CD3+CD56-NKG2C+ fraction by these clonotypes also held in four donors.

Sequencing input: CD4+ T cells sorted from blood. The rearrangement joins TRBV7-9 to TRBJ1-2; D might be TRBD1 (5 bases). The source is a woman between 18 and 29 years old in good health. The CDR3 here is CASSRDFGYTF. The CDR3 nucleotides are TGTGCCAGCAGCAGGGACTTTGGCTACACCTTC.